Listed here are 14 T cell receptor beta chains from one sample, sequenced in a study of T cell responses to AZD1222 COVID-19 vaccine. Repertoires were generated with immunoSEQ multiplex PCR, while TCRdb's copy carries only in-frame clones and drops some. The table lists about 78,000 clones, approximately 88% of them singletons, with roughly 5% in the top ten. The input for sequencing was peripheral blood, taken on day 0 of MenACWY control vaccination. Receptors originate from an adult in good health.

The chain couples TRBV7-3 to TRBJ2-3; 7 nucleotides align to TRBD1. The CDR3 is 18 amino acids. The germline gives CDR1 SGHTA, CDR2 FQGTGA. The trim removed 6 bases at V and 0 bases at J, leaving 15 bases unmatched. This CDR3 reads CASSPKPATGFSTDTQYF. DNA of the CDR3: TGTGCCAGCAGTCCTAAACCCGCGACAGGGTTTAGCACAGATACGCAGTATTTT.

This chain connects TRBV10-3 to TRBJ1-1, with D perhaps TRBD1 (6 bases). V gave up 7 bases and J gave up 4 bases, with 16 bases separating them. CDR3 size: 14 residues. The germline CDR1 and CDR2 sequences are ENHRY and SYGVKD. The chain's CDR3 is CAITREGVGTEAFF. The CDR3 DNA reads TGTGCCATCACTCGCGAGGGGGTGGGCACTGAAGCTTTCTTT.

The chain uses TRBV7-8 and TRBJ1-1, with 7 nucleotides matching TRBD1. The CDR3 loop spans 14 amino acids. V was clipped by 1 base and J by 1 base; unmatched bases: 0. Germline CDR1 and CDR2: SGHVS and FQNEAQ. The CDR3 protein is CASSLGQGNTEAFF. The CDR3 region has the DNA TGTGCCAGCAGCTTAGGACAGGGGAACACTGAAGCTTTCTTT.

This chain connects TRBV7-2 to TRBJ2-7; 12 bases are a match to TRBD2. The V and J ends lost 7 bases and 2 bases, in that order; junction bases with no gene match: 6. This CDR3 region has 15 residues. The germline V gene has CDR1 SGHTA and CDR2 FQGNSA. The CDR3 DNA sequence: TGTGCCAGCACCCTCGGACTAGCGGGGACCTACGAGCAGTACTTC. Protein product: CASTLGLAGTYEQYF.

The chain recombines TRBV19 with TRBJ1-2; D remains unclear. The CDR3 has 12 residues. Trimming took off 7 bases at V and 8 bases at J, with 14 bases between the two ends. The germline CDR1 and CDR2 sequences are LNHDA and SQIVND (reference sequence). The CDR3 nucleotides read TGTGCCAGTAACTGGCTCAGCGGGGGCTACACCTTC. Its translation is CASNWLSGGYTF. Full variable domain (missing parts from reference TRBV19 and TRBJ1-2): DGGITQSPKYLFRKEGQNVTLSCEQNLNHDAMYWYRQDPGQGLRLIYYSQIVNDFQKGDIAEGYSVSREKKESFPLTVTSAQKNPTAFYLCASNWLSGGYTFGSGTRLTVV.

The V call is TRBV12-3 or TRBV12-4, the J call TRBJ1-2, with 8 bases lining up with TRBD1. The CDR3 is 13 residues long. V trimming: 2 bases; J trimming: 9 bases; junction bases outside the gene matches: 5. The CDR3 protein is CASSLRRTGSYTF. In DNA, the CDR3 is TGTGCCAGCAGTTTAAGGAGGACAGGGAGCTACACCTTC.

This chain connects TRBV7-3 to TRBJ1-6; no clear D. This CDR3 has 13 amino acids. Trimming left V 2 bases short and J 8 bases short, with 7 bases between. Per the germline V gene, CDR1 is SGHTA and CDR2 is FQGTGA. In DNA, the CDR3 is TGTGCCAGCAGCTTAGAACGGGATTCACCCCTCCACTTT. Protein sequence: CASSLERDSPLHF.

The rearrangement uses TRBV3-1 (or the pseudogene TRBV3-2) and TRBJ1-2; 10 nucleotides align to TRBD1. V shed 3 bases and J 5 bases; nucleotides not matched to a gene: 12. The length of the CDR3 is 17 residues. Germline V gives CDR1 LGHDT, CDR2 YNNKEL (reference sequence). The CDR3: CASSHILDRGSLYGYTF. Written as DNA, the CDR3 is TGTGCCAGCAGCCATATCTTGGACAGGGGGAGTTTATATGGCTACACCTTC.

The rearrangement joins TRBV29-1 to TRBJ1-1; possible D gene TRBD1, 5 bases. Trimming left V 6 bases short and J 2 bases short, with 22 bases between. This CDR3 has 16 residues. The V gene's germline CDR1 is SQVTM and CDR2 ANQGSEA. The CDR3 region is CSVAAGWYGGNTEAFF. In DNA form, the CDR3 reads TGCAGCGTCGCAGCAGGGTGGTATGGGGGAAACACTGAAGCTTTCTTT. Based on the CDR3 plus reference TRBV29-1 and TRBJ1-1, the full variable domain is SAVISQKPSRDICQRGTSLTIQCQVDSQVTMMFWYRQQPGQSLTLIATANQGSEATYESGFVIDKFPISRPNLTFSTLTVSNMSPEDSSIYLCSVAAGWYGGNTEAFFGQGTRLTVV.

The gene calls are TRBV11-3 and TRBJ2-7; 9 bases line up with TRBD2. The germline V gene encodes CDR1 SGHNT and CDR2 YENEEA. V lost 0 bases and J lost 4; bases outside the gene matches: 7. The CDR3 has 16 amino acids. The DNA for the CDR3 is TGTGCCAGCAGCTTAGACGGTGCGGGGGGGAAGTACGAGCAGTACTTC. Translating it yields CASSLDGAGGKYEQYF.

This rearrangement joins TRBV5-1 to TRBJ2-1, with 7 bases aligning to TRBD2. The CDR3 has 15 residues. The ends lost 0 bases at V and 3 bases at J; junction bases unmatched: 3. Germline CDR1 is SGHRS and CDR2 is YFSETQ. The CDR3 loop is CASSLASGGYNEQFF. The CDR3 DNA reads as TGCGCCAGCAGCTTGGCGTCGGGGGGCTACAATGAGCAGTTCTTC.

The CDR3 coding sequence is TGTGCCAGCAGCGTAGGCGGCGGGGGGGCCGGCACAGATACGCAGTATTTT. Translation gives CASSVGGGGAGTDTQYF. V usage is TRBV9 and J usage is TRBJ2-3, with TRBD2 matching over 9 bases. Looked up from germline, CDR1 is SGDLS and CDR2 is YYNGEE. CDR3 length equals 17 residues. V gave up 0 bases and J gave up 1 base; unmatched junction bases: 6. The variable domain in full, completed from reference TRBV9 and TRBJ2-3, reads DSGVTQTPKHLITATGQRVTLRCSPRSGDLSVYWYQQSLDQGLQFLIQYYNGEERAKGNILERFSAQQFPDLHSELNLSSLELGDSALYFCASSVGGGGAGTDTQYFGPGTRLTVL.

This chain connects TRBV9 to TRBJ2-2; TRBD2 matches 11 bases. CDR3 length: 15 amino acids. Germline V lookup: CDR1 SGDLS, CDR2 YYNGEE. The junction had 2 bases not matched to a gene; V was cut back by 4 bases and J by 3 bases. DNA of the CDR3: TGTGCCAGCAGCTATAGCGGGGGGGACACCGGGGAGCTGTTTTTT. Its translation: CASSYSGGDTGELFF.

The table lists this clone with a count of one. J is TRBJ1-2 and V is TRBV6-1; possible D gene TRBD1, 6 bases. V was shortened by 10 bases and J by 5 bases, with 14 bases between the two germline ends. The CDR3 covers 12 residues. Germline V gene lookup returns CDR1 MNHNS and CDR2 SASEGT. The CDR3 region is CATAPQGYGYTF. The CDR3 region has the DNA TGTGCCACCGCTCCCCAGGGGTATGGCTACACCTTC.